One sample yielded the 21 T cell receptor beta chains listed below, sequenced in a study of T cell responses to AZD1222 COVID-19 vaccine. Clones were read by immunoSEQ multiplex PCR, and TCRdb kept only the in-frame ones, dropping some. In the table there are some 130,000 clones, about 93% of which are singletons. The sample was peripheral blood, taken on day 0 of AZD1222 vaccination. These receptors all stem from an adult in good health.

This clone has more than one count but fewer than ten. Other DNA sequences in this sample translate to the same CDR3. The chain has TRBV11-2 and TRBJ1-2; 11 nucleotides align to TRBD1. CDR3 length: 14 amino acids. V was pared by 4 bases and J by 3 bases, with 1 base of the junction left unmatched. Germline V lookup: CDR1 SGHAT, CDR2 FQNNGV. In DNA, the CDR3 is TGTGCCAGCAGCTCGGGACAGGGGGACTATGGCTACACCTTC. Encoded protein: CASSSGQGDYGYTF.

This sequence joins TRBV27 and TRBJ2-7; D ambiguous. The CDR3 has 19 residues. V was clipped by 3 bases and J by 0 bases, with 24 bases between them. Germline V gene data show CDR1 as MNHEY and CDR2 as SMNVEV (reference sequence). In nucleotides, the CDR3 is TGTGCCAGCAGTTTTCGGTTTTCAAGTCCCCCCTTCAGCTCCTACGAGCAGTACTTC. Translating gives CASSFRFSSPPFSSYEQYF.

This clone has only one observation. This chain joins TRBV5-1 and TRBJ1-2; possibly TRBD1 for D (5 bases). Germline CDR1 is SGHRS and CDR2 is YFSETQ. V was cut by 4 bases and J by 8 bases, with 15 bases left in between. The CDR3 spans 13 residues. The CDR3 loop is CASSLGRGEGYTF. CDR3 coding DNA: TGCGCCAGCAGCCTGGGGAGGGGCGAGGGCTACACCTTC.

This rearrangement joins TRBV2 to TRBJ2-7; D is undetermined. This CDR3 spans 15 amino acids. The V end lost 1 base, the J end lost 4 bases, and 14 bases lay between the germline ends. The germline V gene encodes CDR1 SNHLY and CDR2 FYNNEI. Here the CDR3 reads CASSEVPPRFYEQYF. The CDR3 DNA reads TGTGCCAGCAGTGAAGTCCCCCCCCGGTTTTACGAGCAGTACTTC. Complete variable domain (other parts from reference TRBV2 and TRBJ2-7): EPEVTQTPSHQVTQMGQEVILRCVPISNHLYFYWYRQILGQKVEFLVSFYNNEISEKSEIFDDQFSVERPDGSNFTLKIRSTKLEDSAMYFCASSEVPPRFYEQYFGPGTRLTVT.

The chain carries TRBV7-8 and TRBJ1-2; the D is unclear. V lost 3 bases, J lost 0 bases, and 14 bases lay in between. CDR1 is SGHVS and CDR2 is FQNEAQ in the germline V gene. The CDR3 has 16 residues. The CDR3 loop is CASSFMGIAPNYGYTF. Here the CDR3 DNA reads TGTGCCAGCAGCTTCATGGGAATTGCACCTAACTATGGCTACACCTTC.

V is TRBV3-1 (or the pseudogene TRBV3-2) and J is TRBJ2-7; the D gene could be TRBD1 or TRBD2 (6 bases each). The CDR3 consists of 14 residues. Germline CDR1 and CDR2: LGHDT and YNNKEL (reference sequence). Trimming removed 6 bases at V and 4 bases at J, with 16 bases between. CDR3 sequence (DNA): TGTGCCAGCAGTCCCTCCCAGGGGAGGTACGAGCAGTACTTC. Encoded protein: CASSPSQGRYEQYF.

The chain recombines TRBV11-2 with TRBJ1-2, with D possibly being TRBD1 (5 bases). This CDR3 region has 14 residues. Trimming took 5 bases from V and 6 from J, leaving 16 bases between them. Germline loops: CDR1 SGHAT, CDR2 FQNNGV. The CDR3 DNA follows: TGTGCCAGCAGCCAGGATGGGGGTGGGCATGGCTACACCTTC. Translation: CASSQDGGGHGYTF.

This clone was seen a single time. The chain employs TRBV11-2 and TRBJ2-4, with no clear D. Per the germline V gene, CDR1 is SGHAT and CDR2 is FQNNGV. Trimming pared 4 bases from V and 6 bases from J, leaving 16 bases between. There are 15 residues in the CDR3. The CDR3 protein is CASSSVTSRRNIQYF. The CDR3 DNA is TGTGCCAGCAGCTCTGTGACGTCTCGGCGAAACATTCAGTACTTC.

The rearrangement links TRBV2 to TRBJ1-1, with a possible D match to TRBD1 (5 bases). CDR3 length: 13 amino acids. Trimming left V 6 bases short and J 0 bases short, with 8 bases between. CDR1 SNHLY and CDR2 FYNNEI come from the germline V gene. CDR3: CASRADMNTEAFF. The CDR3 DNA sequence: TGTGCCAGCAGGGCGGACATGAACACTGAAGCTTTCTTT.

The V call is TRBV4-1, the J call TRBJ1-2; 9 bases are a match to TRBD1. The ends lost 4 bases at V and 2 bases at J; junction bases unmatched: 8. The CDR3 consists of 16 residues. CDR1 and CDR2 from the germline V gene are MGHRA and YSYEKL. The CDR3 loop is CASSPDTQGANYGYTF. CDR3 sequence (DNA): TGCGCCAGCAGCCCAGACACACAGGGGGCCAACTATGGCTACACCTTC.

The DNA of the CDR3 is TGTGCCAGCAGTGATCCTGGGGTAGGCACCATATATTTT. Residues: CASSDPGVGTIYF. The V call is TRBV2, the J call TRBJ1-3; D remains unclear. The CDR3 is 13 amino acids. The V gene lost 3 bases and the J gene lost 9 bases, with 12 bases spanning the gap. Germline-derived CDR1 and CDR2 are SNHLY and FYNNEI.

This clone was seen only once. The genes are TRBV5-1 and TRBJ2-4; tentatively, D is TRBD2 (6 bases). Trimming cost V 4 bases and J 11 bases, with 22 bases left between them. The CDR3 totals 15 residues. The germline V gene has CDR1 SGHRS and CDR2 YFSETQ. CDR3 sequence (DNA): TGCGCCAGCAGCCTCACCGCGGGGCCAACGGTCTTTCAGTACTTC. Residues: CASSLTAGPTVFQYF.

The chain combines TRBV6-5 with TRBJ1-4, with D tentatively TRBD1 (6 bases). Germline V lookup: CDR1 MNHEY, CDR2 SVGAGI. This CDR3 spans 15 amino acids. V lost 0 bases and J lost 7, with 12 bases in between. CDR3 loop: CASSYSGAVGEKLFF. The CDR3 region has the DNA TGTGCCAGCAGTTACTCGGGGGCTGTAGGTGAAAAACTGTTTTTT.

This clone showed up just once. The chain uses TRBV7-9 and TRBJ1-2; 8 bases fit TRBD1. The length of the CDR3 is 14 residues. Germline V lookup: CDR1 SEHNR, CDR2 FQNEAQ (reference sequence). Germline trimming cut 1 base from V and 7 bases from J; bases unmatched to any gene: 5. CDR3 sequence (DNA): TGTGCCAGCAGCTTAGTGGGAACAGGGGGTGGCTACACCTTC. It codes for CASSLVGTGGGYTF.

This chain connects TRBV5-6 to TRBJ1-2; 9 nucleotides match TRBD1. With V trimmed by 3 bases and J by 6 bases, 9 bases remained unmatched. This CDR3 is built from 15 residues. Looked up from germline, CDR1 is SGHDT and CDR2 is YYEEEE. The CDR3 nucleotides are TGTGCCAGCAGCTCCCCCGAGGACAGGGGAAATGGCTACACCTTC. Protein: CASSSPEDRGNGYTF.

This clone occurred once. CDR3: CASSERDRAETQYF. The CDR3 DNA reads as TGTGCCAGCAGTGAAAGGGACAGGGCGGAGACCCAGTACTTC. The V gene is TRBV2, the J gene TRBJ2-5, with TRBD1 identical over 9 bases. After removal of 2 bases from V and 5 bases from J, the junction contained 3 bases not matched to a gene. This CDR3 has 14 residues. Germline V gives CDR1 SNHLY, CDR2 FYNNEI.

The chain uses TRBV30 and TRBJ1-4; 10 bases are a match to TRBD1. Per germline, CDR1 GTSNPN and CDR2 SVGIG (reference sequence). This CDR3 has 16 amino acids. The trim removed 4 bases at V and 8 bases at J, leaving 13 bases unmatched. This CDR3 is CAWTRQGADLSEKLFF. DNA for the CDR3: TGTGCCTGGACTCGACAGGGGGCCGACTTATCGGAAAAACTGTTTTTT.

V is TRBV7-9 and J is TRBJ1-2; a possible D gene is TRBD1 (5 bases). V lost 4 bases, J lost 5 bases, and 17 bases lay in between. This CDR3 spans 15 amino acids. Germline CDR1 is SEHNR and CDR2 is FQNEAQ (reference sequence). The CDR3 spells CASSYDSPTRYGYTF. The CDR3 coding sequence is TGTGCCAGCAGCTATGACAGCCCTACCAGATATGGCTACACCTTC.

CDR3 DNA sequence: TGTGCCAGCAGCTACGGGGACAATGAGCAGTTCTTC. Translation: CASSYGDNEQFF. This chain joins TRBV6-6 and TRBJ2-1, with D perhaps TRBD2 (5 bases). The V gene's germline CDR1 is MNHNY and CDR2 SVGAGI (reference sequence). V was pared by 6 bases and J by 5 bases, with 8 bases between. The CDR3 is 12 amino acids.

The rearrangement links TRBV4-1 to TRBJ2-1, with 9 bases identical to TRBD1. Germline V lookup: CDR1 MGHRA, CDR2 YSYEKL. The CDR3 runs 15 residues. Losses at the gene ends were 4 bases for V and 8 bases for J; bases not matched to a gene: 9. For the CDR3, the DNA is TGCGCCAGCAGCCCAGGACAGGGGTGGATGGATGAGCAGTTCTTC. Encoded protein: CASSPGQGWMDEQFF.

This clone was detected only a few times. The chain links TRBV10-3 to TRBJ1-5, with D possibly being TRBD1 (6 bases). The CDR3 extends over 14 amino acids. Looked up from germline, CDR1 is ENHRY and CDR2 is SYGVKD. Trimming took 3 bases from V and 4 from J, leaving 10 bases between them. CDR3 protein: CAISDSTGNQPQHF. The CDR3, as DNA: TGTGCCATCAGTGACTCTACAGGGAATCAGCCCCAGCATTTT.